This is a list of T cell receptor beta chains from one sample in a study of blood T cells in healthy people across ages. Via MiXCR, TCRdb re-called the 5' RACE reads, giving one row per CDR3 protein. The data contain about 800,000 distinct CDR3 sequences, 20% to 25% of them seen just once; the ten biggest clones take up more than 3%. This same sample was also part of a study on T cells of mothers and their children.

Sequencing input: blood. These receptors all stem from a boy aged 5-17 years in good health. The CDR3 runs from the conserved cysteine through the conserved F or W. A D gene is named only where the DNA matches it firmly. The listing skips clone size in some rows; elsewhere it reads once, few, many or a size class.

CDR3 DNA: TGTGCCAGCAGTTTGGGTGCGGGACTAGCGAGTTACAATGAGCAGTTCTTC
CDR3 protein: CASSLGAGLASYNEQFF
V gene: TRBV28
J gene: TRBJ2-1
clone size: few
D gene: TRBD2

CDR3 DNA: TGTGCCAGCAGCTTGGGGACAGGGGTAAATCAGCCCCAGCATTTT
CDR3 protein: CASSLGTGVNQPQHF
V gene: TRBV5-6
J gene: TRBJ1-5
clone size: once
D gene: TRBD1

CDR3 DNA: TGTGCCAGCAGCTTAGTTGTTTGGCAGGGGTTCAATCAGCCCCAGCATTTT
CDR3 protein: CASSLVVWQGFNQPQHF
V gene: TRBV7-2
J gene: TRBJ1-5
clone size: .
D gene: .

CDR3 DNA: TGCAGTGCTAGAGATCAAGACTTAGGGGGATCACCCCTCCACTTT
CDR3 protein: CSARDQDLGGSPLHF
V gene: TRBV20-1
J gene: TRBJ1-6
clone size: few
D gene: .

CDR3 DNA: TGTGCCAGCTCTACTAAAGAGACCCAGTACTTC
CDR3 protein: CASSTKETQYF
V gene: TRBV2
J gene: TRBJ2-5
clone size: many
D gene: .

CDR3 DNA: TGTGCCACCAGCAGAGGTTTAGGGCTACAAGAGACCCAGTACTTC
CDR3 protein: CATSRGLGLQETQYF
V gene: TRBV15
J gene: TRBJ2-5
clone size: few
D gene: .

CDR3 DNA: TGTGCCAGCAGCCCCCCGGGCCAAGAGACCCAGTACTTC
CDR3 protein: CASSPPGQETQYF
V gene: TRBV18
J gene: TRBJ2-5
clone size: many
D gene: .

CDR3 DNA: TGTGCCAGCAGACTGTCAGAGGGATTGGCCAGCAATGAGCAGCTCTTC
CDR3 protein: CASRLSEGLASNEQLF
V gene: TRBV7-6
J gene: TRBJ2-5
clone size: .
D gene: .

CDR3 DNA: TGTGCCAGCCAGGGGGGAATAGCGTTTAATGAGCAGTTCTTC
CDR3 protein: CASQGGIAFNEQFF
V gene: TRBV28
J gene: TRBJ2-1
clone size: few
D gene: .

CDR3 DNA: TGCGCCAGCAGCTCTTCCCTCCAAGAACTAGCCAAAAACATTCAGTACTTC
CDR3 protein: CASSSSLQELAKNIQYF
V gene: TRBV11-2
J gene: TRBJ2-4
clone size: few
D gene: .

CDR3 DNA: TGTGCCAGCAGTGAATTTCGGACAGGGTACCAAGAGACCCAGTACTTC
CDR3 protein: CASSEFRTGYQETQYF
V gene: TRBV6-1
J gene: TRBJ2-5
clone size: few
D gene: TRBD1

CDR3 DNA: TGTGCCAGCTCACCCTCAGGACAGGGGGGGAATGGTGAGCAGTTCTTC
CDR3 protein: CASSPSGQGGNGEQFF
V gene: TRBV18
J gene: TRBJ2-1
clone size: few
D gene: TRBD1

CDR3 DNA: TGTGCCAGCACCTCCCTGGAGGGAACAGAAGAGACCCAGTACTTC
CDR3 protein: CASTSLEGTEETQYF
V gene: TRBV12-3/TRBV12-4
J gene: TRBJ2-5
clone size: few
D gene: .

CDR3 DNA: TGCGCCAGCAGCCTAGCGGGGGCCCCCTACAATGAGCAGTTCTTC
CDR3 protein: CASSLAGAPYNEQFF
V gene: TRBV4-3
J gene: TRBJ2-1
clone size: .
D gene: TRBD2

CDR3 DNA: TGTGTCAGCGGGCCTTATAGCAATCAGCCCCAGCATTTT
CDR3 protein: CVSGPYSNQPQHF
V gene: TRBV7-2
J gene: TRBJ1-5
clone size: .
D gene: .

CDR3 DNA: TGCGCCAGCAGCTTGGGACATCTCCAAGAGACCCAGTACTTC
CDR3 protein: CASSLGHLQETQYF
V gene: TRBV5-1
J gene: TRBJ2-5
clone size: many
D gene: .

CDR3 DNA: TGTGCCAGCAGCTTGGTGGGGGGAGGTACTGAAGCTTTCTTT
CDR3 protein: CASSLVGGGTEAFF
V gene: TRBV5-4
J gene: TRBJ1-1
clone size: many
D gene: .

CDR3 DNA: TGTGCCAGCACCCATGGGGACAGCTGGAACTATGGCTACACCTTC
CDR3 protein: CASTHGDSWNYGYTF
V gene: TRBV6-2/TRBV6-3
J gene: TRBJ1-2
clone size: .
D gene: TRBD1

CDR3 DNA: TGTGCCAGCAGTGAATGGAGCCGCCCAGAGTACTTC
CDR3 protein: CASSEWSRPEYF
V gene: TRBV6-1
J gene: TRBJ2-5
clone size: .
D gene: .

CDR3 DNA: TGTGCTAGTGGTTTGGGGACAGCTTACTACAATGAGCAGTTCTTC
CDR3 protein: CASGLGTAYYNEQFF
V gene: TRBV12-5
J gene: TRBJ2-1
clone size: .
D gene: .

CDR3 DNA: TGTGCCAGCACCCCAGTCGGGGGCCCGATAAACACTGAAGCTTTCTTT
CDR3 protein: CASTPVGGPINTEAFF
V gene: TRBV28
J gene: TRBJ1-1
clone size: .
D gene: .

CDR3 DNA: TGCAGTGCTAATTCAGGGGGCGGTACCTGGGTCCTAGGCTCTGGCTACACCTTC
CDR3 protein: CSANSGGGTWVLGSGYTF
V gene: TRBV20-1
J gene: TRBJ1-2
clone size: few
D gene: TRBD1

CDR3 DNA: TGTGCCAGCAGTTACCGGGACGGGGGGACCTACGAGCAGTACTTC
CDR3 protein: CASSYRDGGTYEQYF
V gene: TRBV6-5
J gene: TRBJ2-7
clone size: few
D gene: TRBD2

CDR3 DNA: TGTGCCAGCAGCTTAGGTCCAAGGACAGCGGGGGAGTACAATGAGCAGTTCTTC
CDR3 protein: CASSLGPRTAGEYNEQFF
V gene: TRBV7-6
J gene: TRBJ2-1
clone size: few
D gene: TRBD2

CDR3 DNA: TGTGCCAGCAATCTACCAGGGGGTAGCGGGGAGCTGTTTTTT
CDR3 protein: CASNLPGGSGELFF
V gene: TRBV28
J gene: TRBJ2-2
clone size: few
D gene: TRBD1

CDR3 DNA: TGTGCCAGCAGTTTAGGTTGGGATAATGAAAAACTGTTTTTT
CDR3 protein: CASSLGWDNEKLFF
V gene: TRBV12-3/TRBV12-4
J gene: TRBJ1-4
clone size: .
D gene: .

CDR3 DNA: TGCGCCAGCAGCCAAGGACAGTCCGATGAGACCCAGTACTTC
CDR3 protein: CASSQGQSDETQYF
V gene: TRBV4-1
J gene: TRBJ2-5
clone size: .
D gene: .